Sequencing of this T cell receptor beta chain was carried out in a study of T cell repertoires in cytomegalovirus infection. MiXCR, applied by TCRdb to the reads, yields one record per CDR3 protein. The data show about 130,000 distinct CDR3 sequences, approximately 30% seen once. About this clonotype: Its antigen remains unknown.

This CDR3 comprises 17 residues. Trimming shortened V by 0 bases and J by 0 bases, and 14 bases separated the two germline ends. From germline, CDR1 is MGHRA and CDR2 YSYEKL. This sequence joins TRBV4-1 and TRBJ2-5; TRBD2 might be the D (7 bases). This TCR derives from a human donor in good health (CMV status not recorded). Some clones in this sample may be carry-over from other donors' samples. Sequencing used CD8+ T cells from cultured PBMCs, obtained from culture after CMV antigen stimulation. The CDR3 region has the DNA TGCGCCAGCAGCCAAGATGGGGGGGGGGCGTACCAAGAGACCCAGTACTTC. It encodes CASSQDGGGAYQETQYF.